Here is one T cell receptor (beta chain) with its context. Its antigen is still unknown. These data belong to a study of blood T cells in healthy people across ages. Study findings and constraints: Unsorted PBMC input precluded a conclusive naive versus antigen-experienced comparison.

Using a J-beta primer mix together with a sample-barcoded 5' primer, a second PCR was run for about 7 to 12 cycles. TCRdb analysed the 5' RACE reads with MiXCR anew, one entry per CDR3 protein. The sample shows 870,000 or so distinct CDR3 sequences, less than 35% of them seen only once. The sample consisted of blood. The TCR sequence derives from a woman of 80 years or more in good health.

The CDR3 reads CASSLTGTSEQYF. CDR3 coding DNA: TGTGCCAGCAGTCTAACCGGGACTTCTGAGCAGTACTTC. The rearrangement links TRBV28 to TRBJ2-7; D perhaps matches TRBD2 (6 bases). Germline values: CDR1 MDHEN, CDR2 SYDVKM. V lost 5 bases, J lost 7 bases, and 15 bases lay in between. The CDR3 contains 13 residues.